This T cell receptor beta chain is drawn from a study of B cell selection in AIRE deficiency. This clone showed up just once. The germline gives CDR1 LNHNV, CDR2 YYDKDF (reference sequence). The germline V and J ends were trimmed by 0 bases and 4 bases, with 7 bases remaining between them. CDR3 length equals 14 residues. Authors' processing steps: Pooled conventional T cells gave about 11x10^4 patient and about 130,000 donor TCRbeta sequences. TCRdb's table, derived via immunoSEQ multiplex PCR, lists solely in-frame clones and lacks some. Clone size and V and J calls were adopted from that table, with D and trimming inferred from the DNA. The data show about 25,000 clones, with nearly 97% seen just once and around 0.26% held by the top ten. The sorted conventional CD4 T cells were gated as CD4+CD127+.

The receptor comes from a human donor in good health. The material sequenced was CD4+CD127+ conventional T cells sorted from PBMCs. V is TRBV15 and J is TRBJ1-5; D is uncertain. This CDR3 reads CATSRDPQNQPQHF. The CDR3 bases are TGTGCCACCAGCAGAGATCCGCAGAATCAGCCCCAGCATTTT.